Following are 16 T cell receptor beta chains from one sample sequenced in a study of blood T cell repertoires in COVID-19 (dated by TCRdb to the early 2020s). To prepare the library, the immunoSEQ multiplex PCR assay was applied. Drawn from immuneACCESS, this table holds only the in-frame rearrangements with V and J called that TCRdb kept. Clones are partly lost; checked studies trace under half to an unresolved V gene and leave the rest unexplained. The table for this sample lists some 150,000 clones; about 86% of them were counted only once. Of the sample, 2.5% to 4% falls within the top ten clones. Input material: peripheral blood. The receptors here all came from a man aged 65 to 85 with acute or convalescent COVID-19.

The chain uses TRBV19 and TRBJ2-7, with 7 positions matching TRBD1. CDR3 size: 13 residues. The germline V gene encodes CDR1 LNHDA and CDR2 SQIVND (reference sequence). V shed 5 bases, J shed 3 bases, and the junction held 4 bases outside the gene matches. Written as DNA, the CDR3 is TGTGCCAGTAGTTCGTCAGGGGGCTACGAGCAGTACTTC. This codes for CASSSSGGYEQYF.

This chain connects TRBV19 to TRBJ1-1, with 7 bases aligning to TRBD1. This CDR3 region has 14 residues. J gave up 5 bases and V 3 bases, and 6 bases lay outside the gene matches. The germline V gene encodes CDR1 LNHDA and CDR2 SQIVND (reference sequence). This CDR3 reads CASSIRGGWTEAFF. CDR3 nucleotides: TGTGCCAGTAGTATTAGAGGGGGCTGGACTGAAGCTTTCTTT.

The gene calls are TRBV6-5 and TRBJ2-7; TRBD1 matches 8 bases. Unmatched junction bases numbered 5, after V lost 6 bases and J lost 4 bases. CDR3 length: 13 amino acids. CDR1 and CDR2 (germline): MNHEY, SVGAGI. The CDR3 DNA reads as TGTGCCAGCAGAAACAGGGGGACTTACGAGCAGTACTTC. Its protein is CASRNRGTYEQYF.

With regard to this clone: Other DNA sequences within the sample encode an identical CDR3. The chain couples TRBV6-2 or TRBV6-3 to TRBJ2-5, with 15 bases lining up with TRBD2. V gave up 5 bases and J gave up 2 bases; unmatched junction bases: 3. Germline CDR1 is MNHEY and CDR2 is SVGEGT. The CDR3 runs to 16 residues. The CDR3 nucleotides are TGTGCCAGCAGTCGCGGACTAGCGGGAGGGCAAGAGACCCAGTACTTC. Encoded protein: CASSRGLAGGQETQYF.

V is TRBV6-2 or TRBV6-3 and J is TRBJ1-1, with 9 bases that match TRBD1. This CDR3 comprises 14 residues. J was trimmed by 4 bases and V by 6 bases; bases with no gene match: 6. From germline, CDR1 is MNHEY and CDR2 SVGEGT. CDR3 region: CASSAQGAATEAFF. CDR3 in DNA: TGTGCCAGCAGCGCACAGGGGGCTGCCACTGAAGCTTTCTTT.

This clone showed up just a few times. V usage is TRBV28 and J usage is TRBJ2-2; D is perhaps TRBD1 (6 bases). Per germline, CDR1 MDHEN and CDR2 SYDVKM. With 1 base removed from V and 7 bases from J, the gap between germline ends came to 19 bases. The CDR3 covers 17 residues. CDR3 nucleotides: TGTGCCAGCAGTTTATCCCCCCTACAGGGAAGGGGCGGGGAGCTGTTTTTT. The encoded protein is CASSLSPLQGRGGELFF.

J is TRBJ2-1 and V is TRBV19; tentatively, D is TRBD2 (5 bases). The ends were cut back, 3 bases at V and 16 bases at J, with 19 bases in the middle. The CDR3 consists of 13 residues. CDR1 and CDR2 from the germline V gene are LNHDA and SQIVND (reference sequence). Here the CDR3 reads CASSMLPRDSPFF. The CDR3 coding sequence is TGTGCCAGTAGTATGTTGCCACGGGATTCACCCTTCTTC.

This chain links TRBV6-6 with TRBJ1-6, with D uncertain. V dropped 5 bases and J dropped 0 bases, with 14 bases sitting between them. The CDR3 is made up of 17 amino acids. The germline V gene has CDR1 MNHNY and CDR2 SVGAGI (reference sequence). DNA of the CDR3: TGTGCCAGCAGTCGCGCCGACTTGAGCTCCTATAATTCACCCCTCCACTTT. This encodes CASSRADLSSYNSPLHF.

In DNA form, the CDR3 reads TGTGCCAGCAGCTTTCCTCGCCAGGGGGTTCAAGAGACCCAGTACTTC. Residues: CASSFPRQGVQETQYF. The chain couples TRBV5-4 to TRBJ2-5; TRBD1 matches 7 bases. The CDR3 covers 16 residues. Trimming cost V 2 bases and J 2 bases; bases outside gene matches: 9. Germline CDR1 SGHNT, CDR2 YYREEE (reference sequence).

CDR3 DNA sequence: TGTGCCAGTAGAGGGTTATGGACTAGCAGTTCCTACAATGAGCAGTTCTTC. As protein: CASRGLWTSSSYNEQFF. This rearrangement joins TRBV19 to TRBJ2-1; TRBD2 agrees at 8 bases. Germline values: CDR1 LNHDA, CDR2 SQIVND (reference sequence). The CDR3 runs to 17 residues. V trimming: 6 bases; J trimming: 1 base; junction bases outside the gene matches: 11.

CDR3: CASSSGTPMWNEQFF. In nucleotides, the CDR3 is TGTGCCAGCAGCTCCGGGACACCAATGTGGAATGAGCAGTTCTTC. The rearrangement uses TRBV11-3 and TRBJ2-1, with a possible D match to TRBD1 (6 bases). This CDR3 contains 15 residues. V gave up 4 bases and J gave up 7 bases, with 17 bases separating them. CDR1 SGHNT and CDR2 YENEEA come from the germline V gene. The variable domain in full, completed from reference TRBV11-3 and TRBJ2-1, reads EAGVVQSPRYKIIEKKQPVAFWCNPISGHNTLYWYLQNLGQGPELLIRYENEEAVDDSQLPKDRFSAERLKGVDSTLKIQPAELGDSAVYLCASSSGTPMWNEQFFGPGTRLTVL.

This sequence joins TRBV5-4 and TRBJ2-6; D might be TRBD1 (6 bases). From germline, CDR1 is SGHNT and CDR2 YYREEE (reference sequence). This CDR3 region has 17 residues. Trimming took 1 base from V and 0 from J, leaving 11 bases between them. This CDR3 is CASSLMGHISGANVLTF. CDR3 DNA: TGTGCCAGCAGCTTGATGGGACACATCTCTGGGGCCAACGTCCTGACTTTC. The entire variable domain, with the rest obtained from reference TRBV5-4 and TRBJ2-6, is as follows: ETGVTQSPTHLIKTRGQQVTLRCSSQSGHNTVSWYQQALGQGPQFIFQYYREEENGRGNFPPRFSGLQFPNYSSELNVNALELDDSALYLCASSLMGHISGANVLTFGAGSRLTVL.

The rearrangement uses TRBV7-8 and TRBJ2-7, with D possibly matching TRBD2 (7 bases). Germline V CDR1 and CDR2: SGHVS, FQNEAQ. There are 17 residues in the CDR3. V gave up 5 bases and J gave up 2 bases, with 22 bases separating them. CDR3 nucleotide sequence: TGTGCCAGCAGCCCCCGGGGGGCAGGGGCCCTCACCTACGAGCAGTACTTC. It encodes CASSPRGAGALTYEQYF.

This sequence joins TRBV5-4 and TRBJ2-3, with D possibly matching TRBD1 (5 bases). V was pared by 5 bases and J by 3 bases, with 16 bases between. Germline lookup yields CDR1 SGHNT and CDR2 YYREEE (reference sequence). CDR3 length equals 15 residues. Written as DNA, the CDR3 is TGTGCCAGCAGAGCGACAGTGGAGAAAACAGATACGCAGTATTTT. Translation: CASRATVEKTDTQYF.

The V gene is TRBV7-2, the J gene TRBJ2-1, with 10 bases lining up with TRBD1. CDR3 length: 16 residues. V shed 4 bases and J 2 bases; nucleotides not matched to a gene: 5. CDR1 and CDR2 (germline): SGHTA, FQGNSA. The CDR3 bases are TGTGCCAGCAGCTCCCTAGGACAGGGGGCCTACAATGAGCAGTTCTTC. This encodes CASSSLGQGAYNEQFF.

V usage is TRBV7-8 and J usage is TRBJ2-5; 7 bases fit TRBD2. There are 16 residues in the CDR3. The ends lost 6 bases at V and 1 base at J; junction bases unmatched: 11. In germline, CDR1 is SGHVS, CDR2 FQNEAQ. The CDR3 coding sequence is TGTGCCAGCAGTAACCTAGCCGGGAGGTCCCAAGAGACCCAGTACTTC. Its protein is CASSNLAGRSQETQYF.